What follows are 14 T cell receptor beta chains derived from one specimen sequenced in a study of monozygotic twins with inflammatory bowel disease. After re-calling the 5' RACE reads, TCRdb lists one entry per CDR3 protein, DNA absent. The listing records approximately 400,000 distinct CDR3 sequences. The source material was blood. The source is a human donor with ulcerative colitis or Crohn's disease, or a healthy co-twin of an affected twin (not recorded which).

The CDR3 region is CASRPPGQGNTEAFF. The rearrangement joins TRBV9 to TRBJ1-1; TCRdb lists TRBD1, though no DNA is available to test this call. This CDR3 spans 15 amino acids. CDR1 and CDR2 from the germline V gene are SGDLS and YYNGEE.

V is TRBV5-1 and J is TRBJ1-5; TCRdb reports TRBD1, a call that lacks DNA to check it against. This CDR3 region has 21 residues. Germline V gene data show CDR1 as SGHRS and CDR2 as YFSETQ. CDR3 amino acids: CASSLDWVLRDRGYSNQPQHF.

The chain recombines TRBV7-9 with TRBJ1-1; TCRdb indicates TRBD1, and absent DNA this call remains unverified. The CDR3 length is 14 residues. Germline CDR1 SEHNR, CDR2 FQNEAQ (reference sequence). This chain's CDR3 is CASSLAQGRAEAFF.

V and J are TRBV10-3 and TRBJ2-1; the TCRdb call, TRBD2, lacks DNA for checking. Germline V gene sequence: CDR1 ENHRY, CDR2 SYGVKD. CDR3 length: 15 amino acids. The CDR3 loop reads CAISARGGLYNEQFF.

The chain has TRBV7-8 and TRBJ2-5; the TRBD2 assignment by TCRdb is unverifiable without DNA. CDR1 and CDR2 (germline): SGHVS, FQNEAQ. The CDR3 has 17 amino acids. The CDR3 region is CASRGRGVPSLGETQYF. The variable domain in full, completed from reference TRBV7-8 and TRBJ2-5, reads GAGVSQSPRYKVAKRGQDVALRCDPISGHVSLFWYQQALGQGPEFLTYFQNEAQLDKSGLPSDRFFAERPEGSVSTLKIQRTQQEDSAVYLCASRGRGVPSLGETQYFGPGTRLLVL.

The chain recombines TRBV5-1 with TRBJ1-5. CDR1 and CDR2 from the germline V gene are SGHRS and YFSETQ. The CDR3 runs 18 residues. This CDR3 reads CASSLAEITQYSNQPQHF.

The chain is built from TRBV12-3 or TRBV12-4 and TRBJ2-7. There are 13 residues in the CDR3. The CDR3 is CASNPGGSYEQYF.

V and J are TRBV19 and TRBJ1-1; the D call from TCRdb, TRBD1, cannot be confirmed without DNA. CDR1 is LNHDA and CDR2 is SQIVND in the germline V gene (reference sequence). The CDR3 totals 15 residues. The CDR3 sequence: CASSSGTGAKTEAFF.

The chain joins TRBV7-8 to TRBJ1-2. Germline V CDR1 and CDR2: SGHVS, FQNEAQ. The CDR3 length is 13 residues. CDR3 in amino acids: CASSLEAGFGYTF.

The chain links TRBV18 to TRBJ1-1. The CDR3 covers 13 residues. Germline CDR1 KGHSH, CDR2 LQKENI. CDR3 protein: CASSSWGNTEAFF.

The V and J genes are TRBV6-1 and TRBJ1-2; TCRdb lists TRBD1, though no DNA is available to test this call. This CDR3 spans 14 amino acids. Germline V gene sequence: CDR1 MNHNS, CDR2 SASEGT. The CDR3 loop reads CASRLGQGGDGYTF.

This rearrangement joins TRBV11-2 to TRBJ2-6. Germline V gene lookup returns CDR1 SGHAT and CDR2 FQNNGV. The CDR3 loop spans 16 amino acids. This chain's CDR3 is CASSFTDVSGANVLTF.

The rearrangement uses TRBV5-1 and TRBJ2-7; TCRdb picks TRBD1, but there is no DNA to check that call. CDR1 and CDR2 (germline): SGHRS, YFSETQ. The CDR3 covers 17 residues. The CDR3 loop reads CASSSYPTGTFPYEQYF.

The chain links TRBV30 to TRBJ1-4. This CDR3 is built from 14 residues. Germline assignment: CDR1 GTSNPN and CDR2 SVGIG (reference sequence). The CDR3 is CAWSVSTSNEKLFF.